A single sample gave rise to the 20 T cell receptor beta chains below, sequenced in a study of a mutant IDH1 vaccine in newly diagnosed glioma. Measured with immunoSEQ multiplex PCR; TCRdb has only the in-frame clones, and not every one. The data show about 40,000 clones, roughly 92% seen once. Their cognate antigens are unknown. The time point is: week 5, during vaccination. Vaccine doses each comprised 300 ug of mutant IDH1 20-mer peptide, with topical imiquimod. The sample was PBMCs, taken from a glioma patient whose treatment included an IDH1 peptide vaccine. The source of these receptors is a man aged 45-65 years with glioma.

This clone turned up a few times. This rearrangement joins TRBV4-3 to TRBJ1-2; D gene unclear. The V gene lost 0 bases and the J gene lost 11 bases, with 13 bases spanning the gap. This CDR3 comprises 13 residues. Per the germline V gene, CDR1 is LGHNA and CDR2 is YSLEER. The CDR3 nucleotides read TGCGCCAGCAGCCAAGATAGGGCCAACCATTACACCTTC. Amino acid sequence: CASSQDRANHYTF.

The rearrangement joins TRBV5-6 to TRBJ2-6; 8 bases align to TRBD1. The CDR3 has 18 amino acids. V lost 5 bases to trimming and J lost 1 base; unmatched junction nucleotides: 11. Germline V gives CDR1 SGHDT, CDR2 YYEEEE. CDR3 amino acids: CASRPSGTGLSGANVLTF. The DNA of the CDR3 is TGTGCCAGCAGGCCGTCCGGGACAGGACTATCTGGGGCCAACGTCCTGACTTTC. Full variable domain (remainder filled in from reference TRBV5-6 and TRBJ2-6): DAGVTQSPTHLIKTRGQQVTLRCSPKSGHDTVSWYQQALGQGPQFIFQYYEEEERQRGNFPDRFSGHQFPNYSSELNVNALLLGDSALYLCASRPSGTGLSGANVLTFGAGSRLTVL.

This clone has just one count. The V and J genes are TRBV5-4 and TRBJ1-1; D unclear. Germline-derived CDR1 and CDR2 are SGHNT and YYREEE (reference sequence). The CDR3 runs 15 residues. Trimming removed 4 bases at V and 3 bases at J, with 16 bases between. CDR3 sequence reads: CASSPWGELYTEAFF. CDR3 coding DNA: TGTGCCAGCAGCCCCTGGGGAGAACTGTACACTGAAGCTTTCTTT.

The rearrangement joins TRBV11-2 to TRBJ2-3; weak D call: TRBD2 (5 bases). The CDR3 extends over 14 amino acids. Germline V gene lookup returns CDR1 SGHAT and CDR2 FQNNGV. V was cut by 5 bases and J by 0 bases, with 9 bases left in between. CDR3: CASSPGVSTDTQYF. In DNA form, the CDR3 reads TGTGCCAGCAGCCCCGGGGTTAGCACAGATACGCAGTATTTT. The variable domain in full, completed from reference TRBV11-2 and TRBJ2-3, reads EAGVAQSPRYKIIEKRQSVAFWCNPISGHATLYWYQQILGQGPKLLIQFQNNGVVDDSQLPKDRFSAERLKGVDSTLKIQPAKLEDSAVYLCASSPGVSTDTQYFGPGTRLTVL.

This clone was found once. The CDR3 DNA reads TGCGCCAGCAGCCACGACAGGGGTATGGGGCGTAACACTGAAGCTTTCTTT. Amino acid sequence: CASSHDRGMGRNTEAFF. The chain couples TRBV5-1 to TRBJ1-1; 8 bases agree with TRBD1. CDR1 and CDR2 from the germline V gene are SGHRS and YFSETQ. CDR3 length equals 17 residues. Trimming cost V 4 bases and J 2 bases; bases outside gene matches: 13.

The J gene is TRBJ1-3, the V gene TRBV4-2; TRBD1 is a possible D gene (5 bases). The germline V gene has CDR1 LGHNA and CDR2 YNFKEQ. This CDR3 region has 16 residues. V gave up 4 bases and J gave up 4 bases, with 17 bases separating them. DNA of the CDR3: TGTGCCAGCAGCCCCAGACAGTTGGGGGAGGGAAACACCATATATTTT. Its protein product is CASSPRQLGEGNTIYF.

This clone has more than one count but fewer than ten. The rearrangement links TRBV9 to TRBJ1-4; D gene unclear. The V gene lost 3 bases and the J gene lost 6 bases, with 12 bases spanning the gap. The CDR3 sequence is 14 residues long. Germline V gene lookup returns CDR1 SGDLS and CDR2 YYNGEE. CDR3 in DNA: TGTGCCAGCAGCGCGCGCCCTTCTGATGAAAAACTGTTTTTT. It codes for CASSARPSDEKLFF.

This clone appeared a few times. The V and J genes are TRBV4-2 and TRBJ1-1; TRBD1 matches at 7 bases. CDR3 length: 15 residues. V lost 2 bases and J lost 3; bases outside the gene matches: 6. CDR1 is LGHNA and CDR2 is YNFKEQ in the germline V gene. CDR3 bases: TGTGCCAGCAGCCAAATGAACAGGGGTGACACTGAAGCTTTCTTT. Protein: CASSQMNRGDTEAFF.

The CDR3 nucleotides are TGTGCCAGCAGTGGCTGGGGACAGGGGGCACGGGACACTGAAGCTTTCTTT. Protein sequence: CASSGWGQGARDTEAFF. This chain connects TRBV6-1 to TRBJ1-1, with TRBD1 matching over 12 bases. This CDR3 has 17 amino acids. The trim removed 4 bases at V and 3 bases at J, leaving 9 bases unmatched. The V gene's germline CDR1 is MNHNS and CDR2 SASEGT.

This clone was observed a few times. The rearrangement links TRBV6-4 to TRBJ2-3; D uncertain. The CDR3 loop spans 13 amino acids. CDR1 is MRHNA and CDR2 is SNTAGT in the germline V gene. Trimming cost V 0 bases and J 2 bases, with 3 bases left between them. The CDR3 DNA sequence: TGTGCCAGCAGTGACTCGGACACAGATACGCAGTATTTT. Its protein product is CASSDSDTDTQYF.

A word on this clone: This sample also contains other DNA sequences that code for the same CDR3. This chain links TRBV28 with TRBJ1-2; 8 bases agree with TRBD1. J gave up 8 bases and V 2 bases, and 7 bases lay outside the gene matches. The CDR3 covers 14 residues. Germline V gene data show CDR1 as MDHEN and CDR2 as SYDVKM. The CDR3 bases are TGTGCCAGCAGTTTAGGGCAGGGGGCAGGAGGCTACACCTTC. It specifies CASSLGQGAGGYTF.

CDR3 sequence: CASMGTGSQPQHF. In DNA form, the CDR3 reads TGTGCCAGCATGGGGACAGGTTCCCAGCCCCAGCATTTT. The chain is built from TRBV7-2 and TRBJ1-5; 8 bases match TRBD1. CDR3 length: 13 residues. The germline CDR1 and CDR2 sequences are SGHTA and FQGNSA. V shed 7 bases and J 7 bases; nucleotides not matched to a gene: 6.

The J gene is TRBJ1-4, the V gene TRBV2; unclear D gene. The CDR3 loop spans 17 amino acids. Deletions cut 2 bases from V and 0 bases from J, with 13 bases between. Per the germline V gene, CDR1 is SNHLY and CDR2 is FYNNEI. The DNA for the CDR3 is TGTGCCAGCAGTGAATCTGTCAGATTATCAACTAATGAAAAACTGTTTTTT. Residues: CASSESVRLSTNEKLFF. The variable domain in full, with the rest retrieved from reference TRBV2 and TRBJ1-4, is EPEVTQTPSHQVTQMGQEVILRCVPISNHLYFYWYRQILGQKVEFLVSFYNNEISEKSEIFDDQFSVERPDGSNFTLKIRSTKLEDSAMYFCASSESVRLSTNEKLFFGSGTQLSVL.

This rearrangement joins TRBV4-2 to TRBJ1-1, with TRBD1 matching 8 bases. Losses at the gene ends were 1 base for V and 3 bases for J; bases not matched to a gene: 4. The CDR3 covers 15 residues. Germline V gives CDR1 LGHNA, CDR2 YNFKEQ. The CDR3 spells CASSQAQGGDTEAFF. The CDR3 DNA is TGTGCCAGCAGCCAAGCACAGGGGGGGGACACTGAAGCTTTCTTT.

The chain recombines TRBV28 with TRBJ1-5; 9 bases line up with TRBD1. This CDR3 is built from 15 residues. Per germline, CDR1 MDHEN and CDR2 SYDVKM. V was pared by 6 bases and J by 4 bases, with 7 bases of the junction left unmatched. Here the CDR3 reads CASRPTGGGNQPQHF. DNA of the CDR3: TGTGCCAGCAGACCAACAGGGGGCGGAAATCAGCCCCAGCATTTT.

V gene TRBV21-1 combines with J gene TRBJ2-3. TRBV21-1 corresponds to a pseudogene. CDR3 length equals 17 residues. The CDR3 sequence: CASSKCAGSRSTDTQYF. DNA of the CDR3: TGTGCCAGCAGCAAATGTGCCGGATCCCGTTCCACAGATACGCAGTATTTT.

Only a few counts were recorded for this clone. The chain uses TRBV2 and TRBJ1-5, with D possibly matching TRBD1 (5 bases). This CDR3 has 16 amino acids. The V end lost 6 bases, the J end lost 1 base, and 16 bases lay between the germline ends. Germline CDR1 is SNHLY and CDR2 is FYNNEI. CDR3 amino acids: CASSDISWGSNQPQHF. For the CDR3, the DNA is TGTGCCAGCAGCGATATCTCGTGGGGGAGCAATCAGCCCCAGCATTTT.

The chain combines TRBV2 with TRBJ1-1; no clear D gene. Germline V gene sequence: CDR1 SNHLY, CDR2 FYNNEI. V was shortened by 4 bases and J by 5 bases, with 8 bases between the two germline ends. The CDR3 covers 12 residues. The CDR3 loop reads CASSVGRTEAFF. The CDR3 DNA follows: TGTGCCAGCAGTGTCGGTCGGACTGAAGCTTTCTTT.

J is TRBJ2-3 and V is TRBV7-9; tentatively, D is TRBD2 (5 bases). Deletions cut 5 bases from V and 5 bases from J, with 14 bases between. CDR1 SEHNR and CDR2 FQNEAQ come from the germline V gene (reference sequence). This CDR3 region has 14 residues. In nucleotides, the CDR3 is TGTGCCAGCAGCCCGGTCCTCGGAGGAGATACGCAGTATTTT. Its translation: CASSPVLGGDTQYF.

This clone has just a few counts. V usage is TRBV6-5 and J usage is TRBJ1-6, with D unclear. Trimming took 0 bases from V and 5 from J, leaving 11 bases between them. Germline assignment: CDR1 MNHEY and CDR2 SVGAGI. The CDR3 has 16 residues. Here the CDR3 DNA reads TGTGCCAGCAGTTACTCGAAGGGTCGCGATAATTCACCCCTCCACTTT. This translates into CASSYSKGRDNSPLHF.